This TCR beta chain was identified in a study of T-cell reconstitution after alpha-beta-depleted transplantation in children. General observations from the study: The authors attributed T-cell counts and diversity one year after transplant mostly to newly produced T cells. High day-60 TCRbeta diversity in some patients came from surviving recipient T cells and thymic progenitors. The origin of alpha-beta T cells about two months after transplant was reportedly several hundred expanded graft clones.

There are many counts of this clonotype. What it binds is not known. V was shortened by 6 bases and J by 0 bases, with 9 bases between the two germline ends. Germline CDR1 and CDR2: SQVTM and ANQGSEA. This CDR3 has 14 amino acids. Unique molecular identifiers were used to barcode this TCRbeta library. From the PCR reads, TCRdb called clonotypes with MiXCR, one entry per CDR3 protein. The top ten hold approximately 4.5% of the sample, which has 700,000 to 950,000 distinct CDR3 sequences, 15% to 20% seen once. The sequences come from PBMCs, mostly from graft donor cells, collected 360 days after TCRalphabeta/CD19-depleted stem cell transplant. V is TRBV29-1 and J is TRBJ2-6; no firm D call. The origin of this receptor is a male patient between 5 and 17 years old who had a stem cell transplant for acute lymphoblastic leukemia, so the T cells may come from the graft donor. The CDR3 protein is CSVATPSGANVLTF. CDR3 bases: TGCAGCGTAGCAACACCCTCTGGGGCCAACGTCCTGACTTTC.